What follows are 20 T cell receptor beta chains derived from one specimen sequenced in a study of blood T cell repertoires in COVID-19. TCRdb's copy holds only in-frame clones and misses some; the assay was immunoSEQ multiplex PCR. This table holds fewer than 70,000 clones, around 87% found once. The sequencing sample was made of peripheral blood. These TCRs come from a man aged 60 to 75 with active or convalescent COVID-19.

The chain recombines TRBV7-2 with TRBJ1-5; 7 nucleotides match TRBD1. CDR1 is SGHTA and CDR2 is FQGNSA in the germline V gene. V shed 5 bases and J 6 bases; nucleotides not matched to a gene: 13. The CDR3 extends over 16 amino acids. In DNA, the CDR3 is TGTGCCAGCAGCACCCGCCCGGCCAGGGGGTTTCAGCCCCAGCATTTT. This codes for CASSTRPARGFQPQHF.

This sequence joins TRBV4-1 and TRBJ1-1; D is perhaps TRBD1 (5 bases). CDR1 is MGHRA, CDR2 YSYEKL, per germline. CDR3 size: 14 residues. The ends were cut back, 3 bases at V and 5 bases at J, with 13 bases in the middle. The CDR3, as DNA: TGCGCCAGCAGCCATAAACAGGCCGAGACTGAAGCTTTCTTT. As protein: CASSHKQAETEAFF.

V usage is TRBV27 and J usage is TRBJ2-7; D perhaps matches TRBD2 (6 bases). Trimming shortened V by 2 bases and J by 0 bases, and 11 bases separated the two germline ends. The CDR3 contains 15 residues. The germline CDR1 and CDR2 sequences are MNHEY and SMNVEV (reference sequence). CDR3 sequence: CASSLRYGSSYEQYF. CDR3 coding DNA: TGTGCCAGCAGTTTACGGTACGGGAGCTCCTACGAGCAGTACTTC.

The chain joins TRBV5-4 to TRBJ1-2, with 7 bases lining up with TRBD1. The CDR3 covers 14 residues. CDR1 SGHNT and CDR2 YYREEE come from the germline V gene (reference sequence). V trimming: 6 bases; J trimming: 8 bases; junction bases outside the gene matches: 13. CDR3 nucleotide sequence: TGTGCCAGCACACTTAGACAGGGTTCAAGCGGCTACACCTTC. Translated: CASTLRQGSSGYTF.

The chain employs TRBV7-3 and TRBJ2-3; a weak D match, TRBD2 (6 bases). This CDR3 contains 12 residues. The ends were cut back, 1 base at V and 9 bases at J, with 8 bases in the middle. Germline values: CDR1 SGHTA, CDR2 FQGTGA. The CDR3 loop reads CASSLNGGTQYF. The CDR3 nucleotides are TGTGCCAGCAGCTTAAACGGGGGAACGCAGTATTTT.

The rearrangement joins TRBV18 to TRBJ2-1, with 11 bases matching TRBD1. Trimming took 3 bases from V and 9 from J; bases not matched to a gene: 4. The CDR3 extends over 14 amino acids. Germline V gene lookup returns CDR1 KGHSH and CDR2 LQKENI. The CDR3 DNA sequence: TGTGCCAGCTCACCGGGGACAGGGGGAAGTGAGCAGTTCTTC. Translating it yields CASSPGTGGSEQFF.

This chain links TRBV3-1 (or the pseudogene TRBV3-2) with TRBJ1-4; 8 bases are a match to TRBD1. The length of the CDR3 is 18 residues. With V trimmed by 4 bases and J by 0 bases, 10 bases remained unmatched. Germline values: CDR1 LGHDT, CDR2 YNNKEL (reference sequence). The CDR3 loop reads CASSLSTGGSATNEKLFF. The CDR3 DNA is TGTGCCAGCAGCCTATCAACAGGGGGTTCCGCAACTAATGAAAAACTGTTTTTT.

The chain is built from TRBV18 and TRBJ2-1; 11 bases align to TRBD2. Germline CDR1 and CDR2: KGHSH and LQKENI. CDR3 size: 14 residues. V was pared by 6 bases and J by 9 bases, with 7 bases of the junction left unmatched. CDR3 in DNA: TGTGCCAGCTCCCTATCTAGCGGGGGGCTTGAGCAGTTCTTC. It specifies CASSLSSGGLEQFF.

This clone was picked up one time. This sequence joins TRBV5-1 and TRBJ2-1, with a possible D match to TRBD1 (6 bases). The CDR3 totals 15 residues. V lost 0 bases to trimming and J lost 7 bases, with 14 bases between them. The germline CDR1 and CDR2 sequences are SGHRS and YFSETQ. The CDR3 protein is CASSLGDTTGNEQFF. In nucleotides, the CDR3 is TGCGCCAGCAGCTTGGGGGACACTACGGGGAATGAGCAGTTCTTC. The full variable domain, in which reference TRBV5-1 and TRBJ2-1 provide the parts outside the CDR3, is KAGVTQTPRYLIKTRGQQVTLSCSPISGHRSVSWYQQTPGQGLQFLFEYFSETQRNKGNFPGRFSGRQFSNSRSEMNVSTLELGDSALYLCASSLGDTTGNEQFFGPGTRLTVL.

This rearrangement joins TRBV7-2 to TRBJ1-6; 8 nucleotides match TRBD1. The CDR3 has 15 amino acids. The J segment lost 7 bases and the V segment lost 5 bases, leaving 7 bases of the junction unmatched. The germline V gene encodes CDR1 SGHTA and CDR2 FQGNSA. The CDR3 here is CASSPGQARNSPLHF. Written as DNA, the CDR3 is TGTGCCAGCAGCCCGGGACAGGCTAGAAATTCACCCCTCCACTTT.

CDR3 DNA sequence: TGTGCCACCGCGGATTCCTACGAGCAGTACTTC. As protein: CATADSYEQYF. The chain employs TRBV2 and TRBJ2-7; D not resolved. Germline values: CDR1 SNHLY, CDR2 FYNNEI. This CDR3 spans 11 amino acids. V lost 10 bases, J lost 1 base, and 8 bases lay in between.

The CDR3 reads CASGLGIQGGGTDTQYF. In DNA, the CDR3 is TGTGCTAGTGGTTTGGGCATACAGGGAGGGGGTACGGATACGCAGTATTTT. The chain is built from TRBV12-5 and TRBJ2-3; possible D gene TRBD2, 7 bases. The germline gives CDR1 LGHNT, CDR2 FRNRAP. The length of the CDR3 is 17 residues. The ends were cut back, 1 base at V and 6 bases at J, with 20 bases in the middle.

The rearrangement uses TRBV7-9 and TRBJ1-5; 8 bases map to TRBD1. The germline gives CDR1 SEHNR, CDR2 FQNEAQ (reference sequence). The length of the CDR3 is 13 residues. The junction had 6 bases not matched to a gene; V was cut back by 5 bases and J by 9 bases. The CDR3 reads CASSPDRGPPQHF. In nucleotides, the CDR3 is TGTGCCAGCAGCCCAGACAGGGGTCCGCCCCAGCATTTT.

The V call is TRBV28, the J call TRBJ2-5, with D tentatively TRBD1 (6 bases). The ends were cut back, 7 bases at V and 2 bases at J, with 11 bases in the middle. Germline values: CDR1 MDHEN, CDR2 SYDVKM. This CDR3 is 13 amino acids long. CDR3 sequence: CASKKGGQETQYF. The CDR3 DNA follows: TGTGCCAGCAAGAAAGGGGGACAAGAGACCCAGTACTTC.

The chain links TRBV5-1 to TRBJ1-1, with a weak D call TRBD1 (6 bases). V was cut by 7 bases and J by 1 base, with 17 bases left in between. Germline V lookup: CDR1 SGHRS, CDR2 YFSETQ. The CDR3 extends over 15 amino acids. This chain's CDR3 is CASAQRGFGNTEAFF. CDR3 bases: TGCGCCAGCGCCCAAAGGGGGTTTGGGAACACTGAAGCTTTCTTT. Together with reference TRBV5-1 and TRBJ1-1, the CDR3 gives the full variable domain: KAGVTQTPRYLIKTRGQQVTLSCSPISGHRSVSWYQQTPGQGLQFLFEYFSETQRNKGNFPGRFSGRQFSNSRSEMNVSTLELGDSALYLCASAQRGFGNTEAFFGQGTRLTVV.

The CDR3 nucleotides read TGTGCCAGCTCATCAATGCAGGGATCTAACTATGGCTACACCTTC. It encodes CASSSMQGSNYGYTF. The chain has TRBV18 and TRBJ1-2, with TRBD1 as a possible D gene (5 bases). Germline loops: CDR1 KGHSH, CDR2 LQKENI. Trimming took 5 bases from V and 0 from J, leaving 13 bases between them. The CDR3 spans 15 residues. The full variable domain, with the rest looked up from reference TRBV18 and TRBJ1-2, is NAGVMQNPRHLVRRRGQEARLRCSPMKGHSHVYWYRQLPEEGLKFMVYLQKENIIDESGMPKERFSAEFPKEGPSILRIQQVVRGDSAAYFCASSSMQGSNYGYTFGSGTRLTVV.

The rearrangement links TRBV24-1 to TRBJ2-2; TRBD2 aligns across 8 bases. V gave up 4 bases and J gave up 0 bases; unmatched junction bases: 9. Germline V gene sequence: CDR1 KGHDR, CDR2 SFDVKD. The CDR3 covers 18 residues. This chain's CDR3 is CATSDRVTSAANTGELFF. CDR3 sequence (DNA): TGTGCCACCAGTGACCGAGTGACTAGCGCCGCGAACACCGGGGAGCTGTTTTTT.

This sequence joins TRBV7-2 and TRBJ2-2; TRBD1 might be the D (5 bases). V was clipped by 10 bases and J by 5 bases, with 14 bases between them. This CDR3 is built from 13 residues. CDR1 is SGHTA, CDR2 FQGNSA, per germline. The CDR3 sequence: CATRNRPTGELFF. The CDR3 region has the DNA TGTGCCACCAGAAACAGGCCGACCGGGGAGCTGTTTTTT.

This rearrangement joins TRBV6-6 to TRBJ1-5, with D possibly being TRBD1 (5 bases). The CDR3 consists of 16 residues. Per the germline V gene, CDR1 is MNHNY and CDR2 is SVGAGI (reference sequence). Trimming stripped 0 bases from V and 2 bases from J, with 11 bases between. CDR3 loop: CASSYSQGGGNQPQHF. CDR3 coding DNA: TGTGCCAGCAGTTACTCCCAGGGAGGGGGCAATCAGCCCCAGCATTTT.

The gene calls are TRBV9 and TRBJ1-6; the D gene is possibly TRBD1 (6 bases). Per the germline V gene, CDR1 is SGDLS and CDR2 is YYNGEE. Between the trimmed V and J ends, which lost 4 bases and 7 bases, there was a span of 15 bases. This CDR3 has 15 residues. CDR3 coding DNA: TGTGCCAGCAGCCCGACAGGCGGCGGGAATTCACCCCTCCACTTT. This codes for CASSPTGGGNSPLHF. The full variable domain, with the rest looked up from reference TRBV9 and TRBJ1-6, is DSGVTQTPKHLITATGQRVTLRCSPRSGDLSVYWYQQSLDQGLQFLIQYYNGEERAKGNILERFSAQQFPDLHSELNLSSLELGDSALYFCASSPTGGGNSPLHFGNGTRLTVT.